What follows is one T cell receptor (beta chain) and its context. Its antigen is undetermined. This entry is derived from a study of shared clonotypes between healthy human individuals. Sequenced by immunoSEQ multiplex PCR; TCRdb stores in-frame clones only, minus some. The table has some 2.1 million clones, around 93% seen once; the top ten hold roughly 1.7%. Study findings and constraints: Inspection by rarefaction showed sorted-subset sequencing to be incomplete despite large depth.

Naive CD8 cells, CD45RO-negative and positively selected for CCR7, excluded terminally differentiated effector memory CD45RA+ cells. There were no recent acute infections or vaccinations among the donors, who were healthy HIV-negative adults. The material sequenced was naive CD8+ T cells from PBMCs. This receptor was obtained from a young man in good health. Some clones in this sample may be carry-over from other donors' samples.

CDR3 nucleotides: TGTGCCAGCAGCTCCACCCAAAGGACTCGGCCCTATTTGGGGCAGTACTTC. Its translation is CASSSTQRTRPYLGQYF. The chain carries TRBV13 and TRBJ2-7; the D gene is possibly TRBD2 (5 bases). This CDR3 has 17 amino acids. The germline gives CDR1 PRHDT, CDR2 FYEKMQ (reference sequence). Between the trimmed V and J ends, which lost 4 bases and 9 bases, there was a span of 28 bases.